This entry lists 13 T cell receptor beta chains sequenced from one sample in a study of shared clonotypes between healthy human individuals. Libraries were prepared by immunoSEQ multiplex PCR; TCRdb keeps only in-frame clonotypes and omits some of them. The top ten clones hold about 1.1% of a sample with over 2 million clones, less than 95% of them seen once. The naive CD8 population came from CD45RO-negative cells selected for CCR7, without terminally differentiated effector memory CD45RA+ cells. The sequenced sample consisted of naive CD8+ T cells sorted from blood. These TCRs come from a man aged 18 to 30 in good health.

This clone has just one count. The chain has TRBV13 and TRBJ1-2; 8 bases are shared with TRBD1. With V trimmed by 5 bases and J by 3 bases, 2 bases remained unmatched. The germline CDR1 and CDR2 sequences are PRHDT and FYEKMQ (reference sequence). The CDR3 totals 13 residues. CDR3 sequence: CASSVQGDYGYTF. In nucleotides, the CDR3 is TGTGCCAGCAGCGTACAGGGGGACTATGGCTACACCTTC.

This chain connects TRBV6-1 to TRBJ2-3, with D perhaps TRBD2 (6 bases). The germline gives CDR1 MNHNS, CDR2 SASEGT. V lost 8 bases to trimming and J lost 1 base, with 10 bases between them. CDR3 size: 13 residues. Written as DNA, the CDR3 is TGTGCCAGCGGGGTAGCGGGCACAGATACGCAGTATTTT. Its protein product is CASGVAGTDTQYF.

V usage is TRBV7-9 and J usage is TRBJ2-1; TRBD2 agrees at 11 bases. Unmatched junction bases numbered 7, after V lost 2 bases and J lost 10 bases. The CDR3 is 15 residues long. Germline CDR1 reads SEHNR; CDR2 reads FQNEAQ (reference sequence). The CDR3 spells CASSLIAGGQGEQFF. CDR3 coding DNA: TGTGCCAGCAGCTTAATAGCGGGAGGGCAGGGGGAGCAGTTCTTC.

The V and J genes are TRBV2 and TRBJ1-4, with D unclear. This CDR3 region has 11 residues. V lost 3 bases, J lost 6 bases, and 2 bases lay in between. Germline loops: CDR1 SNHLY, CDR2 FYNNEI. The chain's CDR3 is CASSDDEKLFF. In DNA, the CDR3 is TGTGCCAGCAGTGACGATGAAAAACTGTTTTTT. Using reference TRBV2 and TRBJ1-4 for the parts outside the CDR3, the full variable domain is EPEVTQTPSHQVTQMGQEVILRCVPISNHLYFYWYRQILGQKVEFLVSFYNNEISEKSEIFDDQFSVERPDGSNFTLKIRSTKLEDSAMYFCASSDDEKLFFGSGTQLSVL.

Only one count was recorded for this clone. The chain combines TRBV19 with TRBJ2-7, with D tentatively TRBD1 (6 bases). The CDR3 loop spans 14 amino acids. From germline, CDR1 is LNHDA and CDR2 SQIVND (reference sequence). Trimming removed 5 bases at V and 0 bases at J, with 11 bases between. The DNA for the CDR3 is TGTGCCAGTAGTGGTGCAGGGGTCTCCTACGAGCAGTACTTC. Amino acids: CASSGAGVSYEQYF.

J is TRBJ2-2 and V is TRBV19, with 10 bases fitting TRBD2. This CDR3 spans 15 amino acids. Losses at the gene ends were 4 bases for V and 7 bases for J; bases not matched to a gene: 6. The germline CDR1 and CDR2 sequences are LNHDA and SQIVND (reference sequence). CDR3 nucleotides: TGTGCCAGTAGTACCGCTAGCGGGAGTAACGGGGAGCTGTTTTTT. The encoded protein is CASSTASGSNGELFF.

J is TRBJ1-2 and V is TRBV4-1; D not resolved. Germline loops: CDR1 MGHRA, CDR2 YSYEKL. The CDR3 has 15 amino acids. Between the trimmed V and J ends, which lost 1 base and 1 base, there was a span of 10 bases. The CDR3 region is CASSQVRTSNYGYTF. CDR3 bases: TGCGCCAGCAGCCAAGTTAGAACGAGTAACTATGGCTACACCTTC.

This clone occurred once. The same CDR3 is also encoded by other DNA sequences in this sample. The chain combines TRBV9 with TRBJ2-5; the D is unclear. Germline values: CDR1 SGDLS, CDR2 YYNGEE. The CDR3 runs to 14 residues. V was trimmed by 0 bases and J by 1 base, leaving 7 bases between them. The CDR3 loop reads CASSVGGFQETQYF. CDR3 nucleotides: TGTGCCAGCAGCGTAGGTGGGTTCCAAGAGACCCAGTACTTC.

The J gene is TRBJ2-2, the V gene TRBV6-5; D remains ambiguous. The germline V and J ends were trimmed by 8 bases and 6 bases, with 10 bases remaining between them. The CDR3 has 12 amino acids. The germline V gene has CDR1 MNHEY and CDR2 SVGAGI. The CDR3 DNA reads TGTGCCAGCCGAGGTCTCGCCGGGGAGCTGTTTTTT. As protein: CASRGLAGELFF.

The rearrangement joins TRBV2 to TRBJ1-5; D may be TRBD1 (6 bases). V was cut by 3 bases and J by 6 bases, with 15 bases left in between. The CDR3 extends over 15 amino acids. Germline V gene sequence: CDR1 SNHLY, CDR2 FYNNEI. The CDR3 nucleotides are TGTGCCAGCAGTGAGGGGGGGGCTACGTTTCAGCCCCAGCATTTT. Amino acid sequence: CASSEGGATFQPQHF.

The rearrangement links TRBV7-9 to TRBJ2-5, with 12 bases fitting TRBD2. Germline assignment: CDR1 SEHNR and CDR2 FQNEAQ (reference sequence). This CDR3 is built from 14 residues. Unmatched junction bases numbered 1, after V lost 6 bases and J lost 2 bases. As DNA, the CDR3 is TGTGCCAGCAGGGGACTAGCGGGTCAAGAGACCCAGTACTTC. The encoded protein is CASRGLAGQETQYF. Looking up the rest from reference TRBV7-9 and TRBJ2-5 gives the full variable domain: DTGVSQNPRHKITKRGQNVTFRCDPISEHNRLYWYRQTLGQGPEFLTYFQNEAQLEKSRLLSDRFSAERPKGSFSTLEIQRTEQGDSAMYLCASRGLAGQETQYFGPGTRLLVL.

The CDR3 reads CASSMGAGSRAEAFF. In nucleotides, the CDR3 is TGTGCCAGTAGTATGGGGGCCGGCTCGCGCGCTGAAGCTTTCTTT. This sequence joins TRBV19 and TRBJ1-1, with D possibly TRBD1 on 6 matching bases. Trimming took off 3 bases at V and 6 bases at J, with 17 bases between the two ends. The CDR3 extends over 15 amino acids. Germline loops: CDR1 LNHDA, CDR2 SQIVND (reference sequence). The whole variable domain, filled in from reference TRBV19 and TRBJ1-1, reads DGGITQSPKYLFRKEGQNVTLSCEQNLNHDAMYWYRQDPGQGLRLIYYSQIVNDFQKGDIAEGYSVSREKKESFPLTVTSAQKNPTAFYLCASSMGAGSRAEAFFGQGTRLTVV.

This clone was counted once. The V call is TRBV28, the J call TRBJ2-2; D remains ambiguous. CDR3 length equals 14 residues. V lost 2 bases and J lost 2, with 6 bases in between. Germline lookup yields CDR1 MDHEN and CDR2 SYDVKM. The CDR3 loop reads CASSLQINTGELFF. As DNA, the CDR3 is TGTGCCAGCAGTTTACAGATTAACACCGGGGAGCTGTTTTTT.